The present TCR beta chain was sequenced within a study of Graves' ophthalmopathy and Graves' hyperthyroidism. The study's findings and limits: Cross-validated, the 13-signature model showed 87.88%/81.08% sensitivity/specificity, and 80%/75% in the test set. Detected in blood as well were most expanded thyroid clonotypes with frequency above 0.001.

The V segment lost 5 bases and the J segment 5 bases; nucleotides outside the gene matches: 4. From germline, CDR1 is SGHTA and CDR2 FQGNSA. CDR3 size: 14 residues. This clonotype was recorded at least ten times. What it recognizes is unknown. The authors amplified TCR beta CDR3 regions, and they did so from RNA transcripts for repertoire sequencing. First-round RT-PCR relied on HTBI primers, and a second-round multiplex PCR came next. Using its own MiXCR run on the multiplex PCR reads, TCRdb lists one record per CDR3 protein. Among roughly 220,000 distinct CDR3 sequences, around 42% were seen once, and the ten largest hold 40% to 55%.

This sequence joins TRBV7-2 and TRBJ2-5, with 11 bases lining up with TRBD2. The TCR comes from an adult man with Graves' ophthalmopathy. The sequenced material came from peripheral blood. CDR3 loop: CASSHTSGSETQYF. The CDR3 DNA follows: TGTGCCAGCAGCCATACTAGCGGGAGTGAGACCCAGTACTTC.